Reported below is one T cell receptor beta chain. Its cognate antigen is unknown. The entry originates in a study of T cells after yellow fever vaccination. Study conclusions and caveats: Abundant clonotypes from the bulk population could get into FACS-sorted repertoires as contaminants. After the booster, nearly 98% of CD4 and 88% of CD8 primary-response clones were re-detected.

The study made its TCR cDNA through 5'RACE template switching. That step introduced a universal primer site along with UMIs. From the 5' RACE reads, TCRdb called clonotypes with MiXCR, one entry per CDR3 protein. The sample yields approximately 260,000 distinct CDR3 sequences, about 5.2% seen once. The source is a man aged 18 to 29 who received the YFV17D yellow fever vaccine. This material consisted of CD4+ T cells sorted from PBMCs, taken on the day of the yellow fever booster vaccination.

CDR3 in DNA: TGTGCCAGCAGCCAAGATAGTCTGGCGGCAGAGAATTCACCCCTCCACTTT. Its protein is CASSQDSLAAENSPLHF. The chain combines TRBV3-1 with TRBJ1-6, with unresolved D. CDR1 is LGHDT, CDR2 YNNKEL, per germline (reference sequence). The CDR3 is 17 residues long. V was trimmed by 0 bases and J by 7 bases, leaving 16 bases between them.